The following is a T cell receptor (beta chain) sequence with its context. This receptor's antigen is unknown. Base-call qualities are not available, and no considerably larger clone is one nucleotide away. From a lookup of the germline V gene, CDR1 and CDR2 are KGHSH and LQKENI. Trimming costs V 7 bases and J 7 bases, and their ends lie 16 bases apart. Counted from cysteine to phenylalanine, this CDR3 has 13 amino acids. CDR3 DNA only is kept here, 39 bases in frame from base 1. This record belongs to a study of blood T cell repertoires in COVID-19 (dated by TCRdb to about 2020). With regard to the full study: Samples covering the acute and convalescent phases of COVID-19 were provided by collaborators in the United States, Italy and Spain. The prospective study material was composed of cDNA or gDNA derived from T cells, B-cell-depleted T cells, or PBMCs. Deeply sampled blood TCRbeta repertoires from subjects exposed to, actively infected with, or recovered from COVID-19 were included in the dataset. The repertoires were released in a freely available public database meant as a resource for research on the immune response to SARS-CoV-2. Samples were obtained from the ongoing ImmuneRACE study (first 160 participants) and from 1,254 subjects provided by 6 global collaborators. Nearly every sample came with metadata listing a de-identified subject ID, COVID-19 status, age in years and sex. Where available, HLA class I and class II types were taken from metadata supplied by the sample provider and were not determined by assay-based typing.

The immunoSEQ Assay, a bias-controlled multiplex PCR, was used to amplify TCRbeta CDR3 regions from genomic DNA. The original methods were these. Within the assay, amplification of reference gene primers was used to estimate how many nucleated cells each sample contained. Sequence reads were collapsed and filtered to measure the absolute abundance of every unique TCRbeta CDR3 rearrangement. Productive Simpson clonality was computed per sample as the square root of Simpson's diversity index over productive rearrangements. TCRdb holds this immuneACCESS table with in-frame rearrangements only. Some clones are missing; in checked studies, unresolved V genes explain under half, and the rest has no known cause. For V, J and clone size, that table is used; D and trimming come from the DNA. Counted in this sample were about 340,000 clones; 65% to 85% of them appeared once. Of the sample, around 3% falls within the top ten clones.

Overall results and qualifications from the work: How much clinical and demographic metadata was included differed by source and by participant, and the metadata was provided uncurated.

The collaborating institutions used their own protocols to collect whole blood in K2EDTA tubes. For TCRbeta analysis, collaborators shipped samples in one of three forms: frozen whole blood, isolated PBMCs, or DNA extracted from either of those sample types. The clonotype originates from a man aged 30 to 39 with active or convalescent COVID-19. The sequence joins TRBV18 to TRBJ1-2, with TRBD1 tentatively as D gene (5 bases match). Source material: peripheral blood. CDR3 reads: CASYLRGVSGYTF. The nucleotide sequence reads TGTGCCAGCTACCTCCGGGGGGTTAGTGGCTACACCTTC.